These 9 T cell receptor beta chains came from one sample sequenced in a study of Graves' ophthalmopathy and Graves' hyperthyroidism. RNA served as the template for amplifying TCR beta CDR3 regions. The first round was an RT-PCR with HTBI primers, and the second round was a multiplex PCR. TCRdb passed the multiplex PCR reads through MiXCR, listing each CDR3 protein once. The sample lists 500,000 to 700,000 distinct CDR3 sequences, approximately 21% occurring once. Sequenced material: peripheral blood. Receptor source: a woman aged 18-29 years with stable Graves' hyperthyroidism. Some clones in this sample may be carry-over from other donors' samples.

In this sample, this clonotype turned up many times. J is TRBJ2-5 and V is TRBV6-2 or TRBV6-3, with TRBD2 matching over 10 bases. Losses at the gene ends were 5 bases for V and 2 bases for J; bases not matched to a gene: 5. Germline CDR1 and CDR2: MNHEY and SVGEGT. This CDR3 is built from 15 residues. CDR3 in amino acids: CASSAPLAGQETQYF. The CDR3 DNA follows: TGTGCCAGCAGTGCCCCACTAGCGGGGCAAGAGACCCAGTACTTC.

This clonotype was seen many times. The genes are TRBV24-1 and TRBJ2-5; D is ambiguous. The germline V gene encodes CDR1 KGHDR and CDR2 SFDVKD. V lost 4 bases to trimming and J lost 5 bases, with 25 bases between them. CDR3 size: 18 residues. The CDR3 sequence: CATSDRLYDKFGYETQYF. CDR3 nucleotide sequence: TGTGCCACCAGTGACCGGTTATACGACAAGTTCGGGTATGAGACCCAGTACTTC.

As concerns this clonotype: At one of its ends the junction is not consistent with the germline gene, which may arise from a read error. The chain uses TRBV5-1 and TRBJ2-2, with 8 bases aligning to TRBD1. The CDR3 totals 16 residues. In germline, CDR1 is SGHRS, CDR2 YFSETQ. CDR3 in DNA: TGCGCCAGCAGCTTGGTGACAGGGGCTAACACTGGGGAGCTGTTTTTT. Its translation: CASSLVTGANTGELFF.

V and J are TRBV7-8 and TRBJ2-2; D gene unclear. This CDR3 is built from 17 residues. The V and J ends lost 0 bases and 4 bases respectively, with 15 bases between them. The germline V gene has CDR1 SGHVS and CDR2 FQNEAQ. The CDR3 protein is CASSLAGIAAITGELFF. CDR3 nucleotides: TGTGCCAGCAGCTTAGCTGGGATCGCAGCTATCACCGGGGAGCTGTTTTTT.

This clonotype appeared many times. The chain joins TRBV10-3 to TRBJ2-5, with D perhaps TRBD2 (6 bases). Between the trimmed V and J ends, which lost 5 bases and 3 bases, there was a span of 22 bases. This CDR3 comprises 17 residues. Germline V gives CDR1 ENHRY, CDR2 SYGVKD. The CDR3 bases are TGTGCCATCAGTTTACGGGAGAGGGGCGGGGATGAAGAGACCCAGTACTTC. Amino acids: CAISLRERGGDEETQYF.

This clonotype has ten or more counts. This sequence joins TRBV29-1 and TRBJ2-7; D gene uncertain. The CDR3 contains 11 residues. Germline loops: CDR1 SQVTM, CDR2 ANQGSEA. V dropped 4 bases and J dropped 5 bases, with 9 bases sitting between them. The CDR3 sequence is CSVAMGNEQYF. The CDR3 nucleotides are TGCAGCGTTGCGATGGGAAACGAGCAGTACTTC.

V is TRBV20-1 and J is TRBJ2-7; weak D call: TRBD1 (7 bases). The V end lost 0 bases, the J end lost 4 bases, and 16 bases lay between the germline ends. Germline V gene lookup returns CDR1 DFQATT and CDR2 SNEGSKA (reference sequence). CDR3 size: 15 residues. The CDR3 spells CSARDRPGGRYEQYF. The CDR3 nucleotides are TGCAGTGCTAGAGATCGGCCAGGGGGGAGGTACGAGCAGTACTTC.

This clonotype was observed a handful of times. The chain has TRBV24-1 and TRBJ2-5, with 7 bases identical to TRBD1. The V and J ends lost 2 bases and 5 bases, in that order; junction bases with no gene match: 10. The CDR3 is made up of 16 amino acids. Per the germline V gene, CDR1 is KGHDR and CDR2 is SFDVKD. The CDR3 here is CATSDSGQANWETQYF. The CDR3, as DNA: TGTGCCACCAGTGATTCCGGACAGGCGAATTGGGAGACCCAGTACTTC.

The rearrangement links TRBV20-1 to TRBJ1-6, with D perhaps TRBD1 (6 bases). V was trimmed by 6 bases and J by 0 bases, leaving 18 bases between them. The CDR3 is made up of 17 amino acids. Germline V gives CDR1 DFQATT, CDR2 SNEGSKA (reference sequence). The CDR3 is CSALLGPRGSYNSPLHF. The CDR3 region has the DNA TGCAGTGCCCTTCTAGGCCCCAGGGGCTCCTATAATTCACCCCTCCACTTT.